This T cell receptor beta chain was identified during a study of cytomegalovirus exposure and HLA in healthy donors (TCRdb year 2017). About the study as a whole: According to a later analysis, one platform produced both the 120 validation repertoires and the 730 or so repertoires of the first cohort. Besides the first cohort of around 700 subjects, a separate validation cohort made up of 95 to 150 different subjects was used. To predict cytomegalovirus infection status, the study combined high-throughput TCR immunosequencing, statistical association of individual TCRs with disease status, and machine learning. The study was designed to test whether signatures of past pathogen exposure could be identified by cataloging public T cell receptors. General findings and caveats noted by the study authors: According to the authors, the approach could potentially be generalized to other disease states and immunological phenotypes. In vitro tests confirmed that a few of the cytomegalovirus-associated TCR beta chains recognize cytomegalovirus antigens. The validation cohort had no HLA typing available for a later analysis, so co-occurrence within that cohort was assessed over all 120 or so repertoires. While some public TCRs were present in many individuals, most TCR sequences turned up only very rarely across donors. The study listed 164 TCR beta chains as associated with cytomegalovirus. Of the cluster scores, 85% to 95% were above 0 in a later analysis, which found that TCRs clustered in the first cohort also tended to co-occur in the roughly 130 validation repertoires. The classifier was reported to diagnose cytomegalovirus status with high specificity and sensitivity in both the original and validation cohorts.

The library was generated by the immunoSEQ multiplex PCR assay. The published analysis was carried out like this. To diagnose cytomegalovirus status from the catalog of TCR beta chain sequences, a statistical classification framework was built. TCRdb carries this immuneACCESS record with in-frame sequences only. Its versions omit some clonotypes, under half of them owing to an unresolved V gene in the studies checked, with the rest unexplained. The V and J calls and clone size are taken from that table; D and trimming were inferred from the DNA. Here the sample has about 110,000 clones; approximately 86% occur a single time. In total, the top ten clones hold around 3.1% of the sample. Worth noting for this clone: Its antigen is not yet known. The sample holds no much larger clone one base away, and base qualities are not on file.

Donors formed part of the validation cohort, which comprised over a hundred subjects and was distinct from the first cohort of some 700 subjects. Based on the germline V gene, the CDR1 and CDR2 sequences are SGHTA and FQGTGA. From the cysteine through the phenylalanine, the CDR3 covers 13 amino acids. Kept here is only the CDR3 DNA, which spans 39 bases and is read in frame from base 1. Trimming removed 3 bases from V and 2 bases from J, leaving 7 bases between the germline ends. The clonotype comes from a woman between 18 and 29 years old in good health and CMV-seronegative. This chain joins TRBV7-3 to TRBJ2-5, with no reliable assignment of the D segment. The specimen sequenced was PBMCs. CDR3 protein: CASSFSGQETQYF. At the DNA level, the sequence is TGTGCCAGCAGCTTTTCAGGACAAGAGACCCAGTACTTC.